The source of this TCR beta chain is a study of blood T cell repertoires in COVID-19. About the research overall: The study drew acute and convalescent COVID-19 samples from the United States, Italy and Spain. From T cells, B-cell-depleted T cells, or PBMCs came the material, which was cDNA or gDNA.

This clone came up a few times. Per the authors' pipeline: Estimates of nucleated cell counts were drawn from the amplification of reference gene primers. The assay was immunoSEQ multiplex PCR, and TCRdb's table has in-frame clones only and misses some. V and J calls and clone size follow that table, whereas D and trimming were derived from the DNA. The sample includes some 270,000 clones, approximately 85% of them seen just once. Trimming pared 6 bases from V and 8 bases from J, leaving 20 bases between. The CDR3 totals 15 residues. Germline assignment: CDR1 MDHEN and CDR2 SYDVKM. This TCR was recovered from a woman aged 65 to 85 with acute or convalescent COVID-19. The sample was peripheral blood. The rearrangement uses TRBV28 and TRBJ1-5, with D possibly matching TRBD1 (6 bases). The CDR3 DNA reads TGTGCCAGCAGAACGACAGGTGGGGGCCGTGAGCCCCAGCATTTT. It codes for CASRTTGGGREPQHF.